Presented here are 21 T cell receptor beta chains from one specimen sequenced in a study of OX40 agonist ivuxolimab in advanced cancers. Assay used: immunoSEQ multiplex PCR; TCRdb lists only in-frame clones, some missing. Among more than 55,000 clones listed, roughly 92% were seen once. The sample in question was CD4+ or CD8+ T cells sorted from blood, obtained in a trial of the OX40 agonist ivuxolimab. The receptors here all came from an adult with an advanced solid tumor such as melanoma, head and neck, liver or kidney cancer.

The V call is TRBV19, the J call TRBJ2-7; possibly TRBD2 for D (6 bases). This CDR3 spans 15 amino acids. In germline, CDR1 is LNHDA, CDR2 SQIVND (reference sequence). V was cut by 5 bases and J by 0 bases, with 14 bases left in between. The CDR3 sequence: CASSGAGRGSYEQYF. Written as DNA, the CDR3 is TGTGCCAGTAGTGGAGCGGGCCGTGGCTCCTACGAGCAGTACTTC.

The chain uses TRBV29-1 and TRBJ1-2; D is unresolved. V was shortened by 4 bases and J by 4 bases, with 10 bases between the two germline ends. The V gene's germline CDR1 is SQVTM and CDR2 ANQGSEA. The CDR3 extends over 12 amino acids. For the CDR3, the DNA is TGCAGCGTTGTAGACGGTGGCTATGGCTACACCTTC. It codes for CSVVDGGYGYTF.

The DNA for the CDR3 is TGTGCCATCAGCGTAACCACCGGGGCCTCGGGGGATGAGCAGTTCTTC. Amino acid sequence: CAISVTTGASGDEQFF. This chain connects TRBV10-3 to TRBJ2-1; maybe TRBD2 (6 bases). V shed 6 bases and J shed 8 bases, with 23 bases lying between them. This CDR3 is 16 amino acids long. Per germline, CDR1 ENHRY and CDR2 SYGVKD.

This chain uses TRBV6-5 with TRBJ1-2; TRBD1 might be the D (5 bases). The germline CDR1 and CDR2 sequences are MNHEY and SVGAGI. Trimming cost V 6 bases and J 5 bases, with 16 bases left between them. The CDR3 consists of 14 residues. This chain's CDR3 is CASSSPGTSYGYTF. The CDR3 nucleotides read TGTGCCAGCAGCTCGCCAGGGACTAGTTATGGCTACACCTTC.

The rearrangement links TRBV19 to TRBJ1-6, with 7 bases fitting TRBD1. Germline values: CDR1 LNHDA, CDR2 SQIVND (reference sequence). V shed 3 bases and J 4 bases; nucleotides not matched to a gene: 6. The CDR3 sequence is 16 residues long. CDR3 in amino acids: CASSMYGTDYNSPLHF. CDR3 nucleotides: TGTGCCAGTAGTATGTACGGGACAGATTATAATTCACCCCTCCACTTT.

In its sample, this clone was seen once. The CDR3 here is CASSEAPGYEQYF. The CDR3, as DNA: TGTGCCAGCAGTGAAGCGCCCGGCTACGAGCAGTACTTC. The genes are TRBV2 and TRBJ2-5; D is unclear. The closer fit of TRBJ2-7 to the DNA end suggests the J call may be wrong. This CDR3 region has 13 residues. Per the germline V gene, CDR1 is SNHLY and CDR2 is FYNNEI.

This chain links TRBV14 with TRBJ2-7; D may be TRBD1 or TRBD2 (5 bases each). The CDR3 loop spans 13 amino acids. V shed 4 bases and J shed 6 bases, with 13 bases lying between them. The germline CDR1 and CDR2 sequences are SGHDN and FVKESK. The CDR3 is CASSPRGVSEQYF. CDR3 nucleotides: TGTGCCAGCAGCCCGCGAGGGGTCTCCGAGCAGTACTTC. The full variable domain, completed using reference TRBV14 and TRBJ2-7, is EAGVTQFPSHSVIEKGQTVTLRCDPISGHDNLYWYRRVMGKEIKFLLHFVKESKQDESGMPNNRFLAERTGGTYSTLKVQPAELEDSGVYFCASSPRGVSEQYFGPGTRLTVT.

The chain carries TRBV7-8 and TRBJ2-1; D not resolved. The CDR3 is 13 amino acids. Trimming left V 2 bases short and J 4 bases short, with 6 bases between. The V gene's germline CDR1 is SGHVS and CDR2 FQNEAQ. The CDR3 DNA reads as TGTGCCAGCAGCTTAATAAGATACAATGAGCAGTTCTTC. Translating gives CASSLIRYNEQFF.

V and J are TRBV4-1 and TRBJ2-7; 8 bases align to TRBD1. The J segment lost 6 bases and the V segment lost 0 bases, leaving 7 bases of the junction unmatched. The CDR3 is 15 amino acids. CDR1 is MGHRA and CDR2 is YSYEKL in the germline V gene. The CDR3 spells CASSQESRTGTEQYF. The CDR3 DNA follows: TGCGCCAGCAGCCAAGAGAGTCGGACAGGGACCGAGCAGTACTTC.

V usage is TRBV30 and J usage is TRBJ2-7; D perhaps matches TRBD1 (6 bases). The CDR3 is 12 amino acids. V dropped 4 bases and J dropped 5 bases, with 12 bases sitting between them. CDR1 is GTSNPN, CDR2 SVGIG, per germline (reference sequence). The CDR3 loop is CAWNRVEDEQYF. The CDR3 nucleotides read TGTGCCTGGAACAGGGTAGAAGACGAGCAGTACTTC.

This chain connects TRBV10-1 to TRBJ2-1, with 13 positions matching TRBD2. V gave up 8 bases and J gave up 10 bases; unmatched junction bases: 8. The CDR3 extends over 14 amino acids. Germline CDR1 WNHNN, CDR2 SYGVQD (reference sequence). CDR3: CASGTSGADGEQFF. The CDR3 DNA sequence: TGCGCCAGCGGGACTAGCGGGGCCGACGGGGAGCAGTTCTTC.

This chain joins TRBV10-3 and TRBJ1-4, with D possibly being TRBD1 (6 bases). Trimming cost V 6 bases and J 8 bases, with 16 bases left between them. Germline assignment: CDR1 ENHRY and CDR2 SYGVKD. The CDR3 length is 14 residues. CDR3 DNA: TGTGCCATCAGCCGAGGGGGGTATGAGGAAAAACTGTTTTTT. It specifies CAISRGGYEEKLFF.

CDR3 nucleotide sequence: TGTGCCAGCAGCACCCGACAGGGAAGGGAGACCCAGTACTTC. Translation gives CASSTRQGRETQYF. The chain employs TRBV7-9 and TRBJ2-5; TRBD1 aligns across 7 bases. This CDR3 contains 14 residues. The V segment lost 5 bases and the J segment 5 bases; nucleotides outside the gene matches: 8. Germline CDR1 is SEHNR and CDR2 is FQNEAQ (reference sequence).

V gene TRBV19 combines with J gene TRBJ1-2, with TRBD1 matching 7 bases. V lost 9 bases and J lost 4; bases outside the gene matches: 5. Germline-derived CDR1 and CDR2 are LNHDA and SQIVND (reference sequence). The CDR3 length is 12 residues. CDR3 nucleotide sequence: TGTGCCAGCATCAGGGGGACCTATGGCTACACCTTC. This encodes CASIRGTYGYTF.

CDR3 loop: CASSLQGTNYGYTF. In DNA, the CDR3 is TGTGCCAGCAGTTTACAGGGTACTAACTATGGCTACACCTTC. The J gene is TRBJ1-2, the V gene TRBV28, with D possibly TRBD1 on 5 matching bases. CDR3 length: 14 amino acids. V was cut by 2 bases and J by 0 bases, with 7 bases left in between. Per the germline V gene, CDR1 is MDHEN and CDR2 is SYDVKM.

This chain connects TRBV6-1 to TRBJ1-6; 9 bases line up with TRBD1. From germline, CDR1 is MNHNS and CDR2 SASEGT. The CDR3 sequence is 14 residues long. Germline trimming cut 5 bases from V and 8 bases from J; bases unmatched to any gene: 4. CDR3 nucleotide sequence: TGTGCCAGCAGTTTGGACAGGGGTGATTCACCCCTCCACTTT. Protein: CASSLDRGDSPLHF.

This clone has a single count. CDR3 sequence (DNA): TGTGCCAGCAGAGAACAGGATACCTCCTACGAGCAGTACTTC. Protein: CASREQDTSYEQYF. The chain couples TRBV6-4 to TRBJ2-7; a possible D gene is TRBD1 (5 bases). The CDR3 has 14 amino acids. V lost 6 bases, J lost 0 bases, and 12 bases lay in between. Germline CDR1 is MRHNA and CDR2 is SNTAGT.

This clone was seen at least ten times. This probably arose from a read error, given a far larger clone one base away. At the DNA level, this CDR3 is encoded by other sequences in the same sample as well. For the CDR3, the DNA is TGTGCCAGCAGCGTAGGGGGCGGGGGCGGCACTGAAGCTTTCTTT. Translation gives CASSVGGGGGTEAFF. The chain uses TRBV9 and TRBJ1-1, with D maybe TRBD1 (6 bases). The CDR3 has 15 residues. Trimming removed 0 bases from V and 4 bases from J, with 13 bases in between. Germline CDR1 and CDR2: SGDLS and YYNGEE.

This clone was seen only a few times. V and J are TRBV10-3 and TRBJ1-5; D gene uncertain. The CDR3 runs to 13 residues. CDR1 is ENHRY and CDR2 is SYGVKD in the germline V gene. Trimming stripped 6 bases from V and 3 bases from J, with 9 bases between. The CDR3 DNA reads as TGTGCCATCAGGGACGGACCCAATCAGCCCCAGCATTTT. Translation gives CAIRDGPNQPQHF.

This chain's CDR3 is CATHSLTTDTQYF. The CDR3 DNA reads as TGTGCCACTCATAGCCTAACCACAGATACGCAGTATTTT. This sequence joins TRBV9 and TRBJ2-3; D remains unclear. The ends were cut back, 9 bases at V and 2 bases at J, with 13 bases in the middle. There are 13 residues in the CDR3. Germline V gives CDR1 SGDLS, CDR2 YYNGEE.

The sample holds one count of this clone. The J gene is TRBJ1-2, the V gene TRBV5-6; D is unresolved. Germline lookup yields CDR1 SGHDT and CDR2 YYEEEE. This CDR3 is built from 13 residues. V gave up 10 bases and J gave up 4 bases, with 17 bases separating them. CDR3 DNA sequence: TGTGCCGACCCGGGCGGGCCCTTCTATGGCTACACCTTC. Protein: CADPGGPFYGYTF.